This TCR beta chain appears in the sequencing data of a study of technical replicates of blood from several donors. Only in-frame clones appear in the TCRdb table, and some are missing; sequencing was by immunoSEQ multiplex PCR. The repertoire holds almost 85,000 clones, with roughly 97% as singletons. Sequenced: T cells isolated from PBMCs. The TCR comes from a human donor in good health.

The CDR3 reads CASSLGAQYF. The CDR3 DNA reads TGTGCCAGCAGCTTAGGAGCCCAGTACTTC. This chain uses TRBV7-8 with TRBJ2-5, with unresolved D. Germline loops: CDR1 SGHVS, CDR2 FQNEAQ. V was shortened by 1 base and J by 9 bases, with 3 bases between the two germline ends. CDR3 length equals 10 residues.